Listed below are T cell receptor beta chains from one sample, sequenced in a study of blood T cells in healthy people across ages. Each CDR3 protein is one row after TCRdb ran MiXCR on the 5' RACE reads. Of around 1.1 million distinct CDR3 sequences listed, roughly two fifths are singletons. The sequencing sample was made of blood. These TCRs come from a man younger than 30 in good health. The CDR3 runs from the conserved cysteine through the conserved F or W. The D gene is left open where the match is weak. Where a row states a size, it is once, few, many or the class of an expanded clone; other rows omit it.

V	D	size	J	CDR3	DNA
TRBV6-5	.	few	TRBJ2-7	CASSYGQVTYEQYF	TGTGCCAGCAGTTACGGACAAGTAACCTACGAGCAGTACTTC
TRBV7-2	.	few	TRBJ1-1	CASSTGQTLNTEAFF	TGTGCCAGCAGCACCGGACAGACGCTAAACACTGAAGCTTTCTTT
TRBV6-6	TRBD1	few	TRBJ1-2	CASSSRHTGERAGYTF	TGTGCCAGCAGTTCCCGACATACAGGGGAAAGAGCTGGCTACACCTTC
TRBV18	.	.	TRBJ1-1	CASSPRTGGVGTEAFF	TGTGCCAGCTCACCCCGGACGGGGGGAGTTGGGACTGAAGCTTTCTTT
TRBV6-1	TRBD1	few	TRBJ1-1	CASSEQTGENTEAFF	TGTGCCAGCAGTGAACAGACAGGGGAGAACACTGAAGCTTTCTTT
TRBV25-1	.	few	TRBJ1-1	CASSRGRQNTEAFF	TGTGCCAGCAGTAGAGGAAGACAGAACACTGAAGCTTTCTTT
TRBV5-1	TRBD2	.	TRBJ2-1	CASARLAGGNNEQFF	TGCGCCAGCGCCCGGCTAGCGGGGGGTAACAATGAGCAGTTCTTC
TRBV29-1	.	.	TRBJ1-2	CSGRRGMDGYTF	TGCAGCGGGCGAAGGGGAATGGATGGCTACACCTTC
TRBV4-3	.	.	TRBJ2-1	CASSRGYRTANGQFF	TGCGCCAGCAGCCGGGGGTACAGGACGGCCAATGGGCAGTTCTTC
TRBV12-3/TRBV12-4	TRBD1	.	TRBJ2-7	CASKRDSAVSYEQYF	TGTGCCAGCAAGAGGGACAGCGCTGTATCCTACGAGCAGTACTTC
TRBV6-5	.	.	TRBJ2-1	CASSTRTEQETQFF	TGTGCCAGCAGTACCCGAACAGAACAAGAGACCCAGTTCTTC
TRBV21-1	.	few	TRBJ2-7	CASSGGLTDFYEQYF	TGTGCCAGCAGCGGAGGTTTAACAGATTTTTACGAGCAGTACTTC
TRBV20-1	.	few	TRBJ1-2	CSAPRAPNYGYTF	TGCAGTGCCCCGAGGGCCCCTAACTATGGCTACACCTTC
TRBV7-6	.	once	TRBJ1-1	CASSLLPENTEAFF	TGTGCCAGCAGCTTACTTCCAGAGAACACTGAAGCTTTCTTT
TRBV27	.	many	TRBJ1-1	CASSFPGGNTEAFF	TGTGCCAGCAGCTTCCCCGGGGGAAACACTGAAGCTTTCTTT
TRBV6-1	TRBD1	.	TRBJ1-2	CASSDRDRGMFGYGYTF	TGTGCCAGCAGTGACCGGGACAGGGGGATGTTTGGCTATGGCTACACCTTC
TRBV20-1	TRBD1	few	TRBJ2-3	CSADLRPRGISDTQYF	TGCAGTGCTGACCTCCGCCCCAGGGGGATTTCAGATACGCAGTATTTT
TRBV5-5	TRBD1	.	TRBJ2-4	CASSTGQGSMAKNIQYF	TGTGCCAGCAGCACCGGACAGGGGAGTATGGCCAAAAACATTCAGTACTTC
TRBV5-5	.	.	TRBJ1-1	CASSLDKGMRFEAFF	TGTGCCAGCAGCTTGGACAAAGGGATGAGATTTGAAGCTTTCTTT
TRBV2	.	.	TRBJ2-7	CAITGRGFPYEQYF	TGTGCCATTACAGGTCGGGGGTTTCCCTACGAGCAGTACTTC
TRBV4-2	.	few	TRBJ2-7	CASSRPGGLNYEQYF	TGTGCCAGCAGCCGTCCCGGGGGCTTAAACTACGAGCAGTACTTC
TRBV10-3	.	once	TRBJ1-1	CAISESKGGGNTEAFF	TGTGCCATCAGTGAGTCAAAAGGGGGGGGGAACACTGAAGCTTTCTTT
TRBV4-1	.	.	TRBJ2-1	CASSQVPYNEQFF	TGCGCCAGCAGCCAAGTCCCGTACAATGAGCAGTTCTTC
TRBV20-1	.	.	TRBJ2-1	CSARDGSFNEQFF	TGCAGTGCTAGAGATGGGAGCTTCAATGAGCAGTTCTTC
TRBV15	.	few	TRBJ1-1	CATSREEGRNTEAFF	TGTGCCACCAGCAGAGAAGAGGGACGGAACACTGAAGCTTTCTTT
TRBV28	TRBD2	few	TRBJ2-7	CASSLPSGVYEQYF	TGTGCCAGCAGTCTTCCTAGCGGGGTCTACGAGCAGTACTTC
TRBV5-4	.	few	TRBJ2-3	CASSLGGDPSTDTQYF	TGTGCCAGCAGCTTGGGGGGGGATCCTAGCACAGATACGCAGTATTTT
TRBV4-1	.	.	TRBJ2-1	CASSQDGGRTYNEQFF	TGCGCCAGCAGCCAAGACGGGGGGCGTACCTACAATGAGCAGTTCTTC
TRBV27	TRBD2	few	TRBJ2-5	CASSATSEDEQYF	TGTGCCAGCAGTGCCACTAGCGAGGATGAGCAGTACTTC
TRBV10-3	.	.	TRBJ2-3	CAARDHIYTDTQYF	TGTGCCGCCAGAGACCACATTTACACAGATACGCAGTATTTT
TRBV5-1	.	few	TRBJ2-7	CASSSDLREQYF	TGCGCCAGCAGCTCGGACCTTCGCGAGCAGTACTTC
TRBV6-2/TRBV6-3	.	.	TRBJ2-7	CALRRNRSSYEQYF	TGTGCCCTCAGACGGAATAGGAGCTCCTACGAGCAGTACTTC
TRBV6-1	TRBD2	.	TRBJ2-1	CASSGTYGTSGGNEQFF	TGTGCCAGCAGTGGAACTTATGGGACTAGCGGGGGGAATGAGCAGTTCTTC
TRBV7-2	.	.	TRBJ2-5	CVSSQRVTTNNEQYF	TGTGTCAGCAGCCAAAGGGTAACAACCAACAATGAGCAGTACTTC
TRBV7-9	.	.	TRBJ2-7	CASSFSQGLSNEQYF	TGTGCCAGCAGCTTTAGCCAGGGGTTAAGTAATGAGCAGTACTTC
TRBV2	TRBD1	few	TRBJ2-3	CAGPGGQGTDTQYF	TGTGCCGGCCCAGGGGGACAGGGCACAGATACGCAGTATTTT
TRBV9	.	.	TRBJ1-2	CASSVEAESYGYTF	TGTGCCAGCAGCGTAGAGGCTGAGAGCTATGGCTACACCTTC
TRBV7-8	.	.	TRBJ1-2	CASSLPSRLYGYTF	TGTGCCAGCAGCTTGCCCAGCAGGCTCTATGGCTACACCTTC
TRBV12-3/TRBV12-4	.	few	TRBJ1-2	CASLISGANYGYTF	TGTGCCAGCCTAATTTCGGGGGCTAACTATGGCTACACCTTC
TRBV18	TRBD1	few	TRBJ2-5	CASSPGTGAEETQYF	TGTGCCAGCTCACCAGGGACAGGGGCTGAGGAGACCCAGTACTTC
TRBV5-1	.	.	TRBJ1-2	CASSGMTDGYTF	TGCGCCAGCAGCGGAATGACAGACGGCTACACCTTC
TRBV29-1	.	many	TRBJ2-7	CSVSTATTSYEQYF	TGCAGCGTCTCGACAGCCACGACGAGCTACGAGCAGTACTTC
TRBV7-2	.	few	TRBJ1-2	CASSLDQGAGYGYTF	TGTGCCAGCAGCTTAGATCAGGGAGCCGGCTATGGCTACACCTTC
TRBV5-1	TRBD1	.	TRBJ1-2	CASSFPRGPYTF	TGCGCCAGCAGCTTCCCCAGGGGGCCGTACACCTTC